A selection of T cell receptor beta chains follows, all from one sample in a study of response to subunit inactivated influenza vaccine. One entry per CDR3 protein, called by TCRdb with MiXCR from the RT-PCR reads. The sample shows 550,000 to 800,000 distinct CDR3 sequences, over 11% of them seen only once. This specimen consisted of PBMCs from blood, obtained 14 days before vaccination. These receptors all stem from a man between 45 and 60 years old who received an inactivated influenza vaccine. Both conserved end residues are part of each CDR3. A D gene is named only where the DNA matches it firmly. A row's size may be missing; if present it is once, few, many or a size class.

NA,TRBV4-1,TRBJ2-7,17,few,TGCGCCAGCAGCCAACAGGTCGGGACGGGAGCTAGTACGAAGCAGTACTTC,CASSQQVGTGASTKQYF
TRBD1,TRBV6-2/TRBV6-3,TRBJ2-7,15,few,TGTGCCAGCAGCCTGGGACAGGGGAGAGCCTACGAGCAGTACTTC,CASSLGQGRAYEQYF
NA,TRBV12-3/TRBV12-4,TRBJ1-1,14,few,TGTGCCAGCAGTTTAGCGCACAGGGACACTGAAGCTTTCTTT,CASSLAHRDTEAFF
TRBD2,TRBV9,TRBJ2-7,15,NA,TGTGCCAGCAGCGTACTCAGCGGGGGGTTTGGCGAGCAGTACTTC,CASSVLSGGFGEQYF
TRBD1,TRBV28,TRBJ2-7,14,NA,TGTGCCAGCAGGCGGCAACAGGGGGCCTACGAGCAGTACTTC,CASRRQQGAYEQYF
TRBD2,TRBV27,TRBJ2-7,14,few,TGTGCCAGCAGTTTTGGGACTAGCGGGACGGAGCAGTACTTC,CASSFGTSGTEQYF
NA,TRBV4-1,TRBJ2-7,14,NA,TGCGCCAGCAGCCAAGGAGCAGGCCTTGGGGAGCAGTACTTC,CASSQGAGLGEQYF
TRBD1,TRBV6-5,TRBJ1-6,17,few,TGTGCCAGCAGTTACTCGAAGGCCCCAGGGGGTTATTCACCCCTCCACTTT,CASSYSKAPGGYSPLHF
NA,TRBV20-1,TRBJ1-4,15,few,TGCAGTGCTAGATCCCCGGACGCAACTAATGAAAAACTGTTTTTT,CSARSPDATNEKLFF
TRBD1,TRBV20-1,TRBJ1-2,14,NA,TGCAGTGCTAGACCCGGGACAGGGAGCGATGGCTACACCTTC,CSARPGTGSDGYTF
NA,TRBV5-7,TRBJ1-2,13,NA,TGTGCCAGCAGCGTACAGGGAGACTATGGCTACACCTTC,CASSVQGDYGYTF
NA,TRBV7-9,TRBJ2-5,13,few,TGTGCCAGCAGCTTAGCGACGGTAACTACCCAGTACTTC,CASSLATVTTQYF
NA,TRBV6-2/TRBV6-3,TRBJ2-6,15,few,TGTGCCAGCAGTTATCTGGTATCCTGGGCCAACGTCCTGACTTTC,CASSYLVSWANVLTF
NA,TRBV10-3,TRBJ1-5,12,NA,TGTGCCATCAGTGAGTTAAATCAGCCCCAGCATTTT,CAISELNQPQHF
TRBD1,TRBV5-1,TRBJ1-2,14,few,TGCGCCAGCAGCCACGGGACAGCTAACTATGGCTACACCTTC,CASSHGTANYGYTF
TRBD1,TRBV24-1,TRBJ1-4,15,NA,TGTGCCACCAGTGATACCGGGACAGGGAATGAAAAACTGTTTTTT,CATSDTGTGNEKLFF
TRBD1,TRBV5-6,TRBJ2-2,16,few,TGTGCCAGCAGCTTGCCTGGGACAGGGGGTATCGGGGAGCTGTTTTTT,CASSLPGTGGIGELFF
TRBD2,TRBV20-1,TRBJ2-1,17,NA,TGCAGTGCTAGGTTTCTAGCGGTCCGTCCCTCTAACAATGAGCAGTTCTTC,CSARFLAVRPSNNEQFF
NA,TRBV2,TRBJ2-7,13,NA,TGTGCCAGCAGCCTAACAGGATCGGGAGAGCAGTACTTC,CASSLTGSGEQYF
TRBD2,TRBV20-1,TRBJ2-5,14,few,TGCAGTGCTATCGTAGCGGGAAGCAGAGAGACCCAGTACTTC,CSAIVAGSRETQYF
NA,TRBV29-1,TRBJ1-2,13,NA,TGCAGCGTCGCCGACAGACAGAAATATGGCTACACCTTC,CSVADRQKYGYTF
TRBD2,TRBV12-3/TRBV12-4,TRBJ2-3,15,few,TGTGCCAGCAGGTCAAGCGGGGGGCCGTCAGATACGCAGTATTTT,CASRSSGGPSDTQYF
TRBD2,TRBV10-3,TRBJ2-5,19,few,TGTGCCATCAGTGATTTTGAGGCTAGCGGGTCGAAGGTGAAAGAGACCCAGTACTTC,CAISDFEASGSKVKETQYF
NA,TRBV11-2,TRBJ2-1,15,NA,TGTGCCAGCAGGTTAGGGCAGAGCTCCTACAATGAGCAGTTCTTC,CASRLGQSSYNEQFF
TRBD2,TRBV29-1,TRBJ2-3,14,many,TGCAGCGTTGACGAGCGGGAGAGCACAGATACGCAGTATTTT,CSVDERESTDTQYF
TRBD2,TRBV12-3/TRBV12-4,TRBJ2-7,15,NA,TGTGCCAGCAGCGGGGGGGGGGTTTTAACCTACGAGCAGTACTTC,CASSGGGVLTYEQYF
TRBD2,TRBV3-1,TRBJ2-3,18,NA,TGTGCCAGCAGCCAAGATCTTGGCAGCGGGAGTAGTTCAGATACGCAGTATTTT,CASSQDLGSGSSSDTQYF
TRBD1,TRBV5-1,TRBJ2-5,16,many,TGCGCCAGCAGCTTGACCATCGGACAGGGGTATGAGACCCAGTACTTC,CASSLTIGQGYETQYF
NA,TRBV12-3/TRBV12-4,TRBJ1-5,14,few,TGTGCCAGCAGTCCGACAGCGAACAATCAGCCCCAGCATTTT,CASSPTANNQPQHF
NA,TRBV6-2/TRBV6-3,TRBJ1-5,13,NA,TGTGCCAGCAGTTATGACAGGTATCAGCCCCAGCATTTT,CASSYDRYQPQHF
TRBD2,TRBV5-5,TRBJ2-3,16,NA,TGTGCCAGCAGCTTGGGGACGTGGGCGGGGGGGCGTAGGCAGTATTTT,CASSLGTWAGGRRQYF
NA,TRBV7-3,TRBJ1-5,18,few,TGTGCCAGCAGCCCCCGGGGGGCAGACAGAACCTCAAATCAGCCCCAGCATTTT,CASSPRGADRTSNQPQHF
NA,TRBV27,TRBJ1-1,17,few,TGTGCCAGCAGTTTATTGAGAACAGGGTTCTTGAACACTGAAGCTTTCTTT,CASSLLRTGFLNTEAFF
NA,TRBV6-1,TRBJ1-6,13,many,TGTGCCAGCAGTGAAGTGGGTAATTCACCCCTCCACTTT,CASSEVGNSPLHF
NA,TRBV28,TRBJ1-5,14,few,TGTGCCAGCAGTTCGGTAAGGGCCAATCAGCCCCAGCATTTT,CASSSVRANQPQHF
NA,TRBV6-1,TRBJ2-7,12,many,TGTGCCAGCAGTGAGAGCTCCTACGAGCAGTACTTC,CASSESSYEQYF
TRBD1,TRBV6-5,TRBJ1-5,16,many,TGTGCCAGCAGTTACTCGACAGGGGGGTACGGACAGCCCCAGCATTTT,CASSYSTGGYGQPQHF
NA,TRBV29-1,TRBJ2-3,13,NA,TGCAGCGTTGAGTCCCTAGCAGGGGATACGCAGTATTTT,CSVESLAGDTQYF
TRBD2,TRBV12-3/TRBV12-4,TRBJ2-3,16,few,TGTGCCAGCAGTTCACTAGCGGGGGGCCGGGGAGATACGCAGTATTTT,CASSSLAGGRGDTQYF
NA,TRBV27,TRBJ2-5,15,NA,TGTGCCAGCAGTTTAGGGGCAGGGGAGGATGAGACCCAGTACTTC,CASSLGAGEDETQYF
TRBD2,TRBV29-1,TRBJ2-2,14,NA,TGCAGCGCCGGGACTAGCGAGAACACCGGGGAGCTGTTTTTT,CSAGTSENTGELFF
TRBD2,TRBV7-2,TRBJ2-7,14,NA,TGTGCCAGCAGGCGACTAGCGGGAGTTTACGAGCAGTACTTC,CASRRLAGVYEQYF
TRBD1,TRBV20-1,TRBJ2-2,14,NA,TGCAGTGCTAGAGATAGTGACAGGGGTCGGGGGCTGTTTTTT,CSARDSDRGRGLFF
NA,TRBV5-1,TRBJ1-1,13,few,TGCGCCAGCAGCTTACAAGATAACACTGAAGCTTTCTTT,CASSLQDNTEAFF
TRBD1,TRBV12-5,TRBJ1-2,15,once,TGTGCTAGTGGCCCCCCCGGGACAGGGGACTATGGCTACACCTTC,CASGPPGTGDYGYTF
NA,TRBV30,TRBJ2-7,16,NA,TGTGCCTGGAGTACTGGGTCCGGGACAAAACTCTACGAGCAGTACTTC,CAWSTGSGTKLYEQYF
NA,TRBV9,TRBJ1-1,17,NA,TGTGCCAGCAGCGTAGCTTTTGGGGACACAGGTAACACTGAAGCTTTCTTT,CASSVAFGDTGNTEAFF